This record covers a single TCR beta chain. Repertoires were generated with immunoSEQ multiplex PCR, while TCRdb's copy carries only in-frame clones and drops some. This table has about 480,000 clones, 70% to 90% appearing once. This specimen belongs to a study of blood T cell repertoires in COVID-19. This receptor was obtained from a woman between 35 and 50 years old who had recovered from COVID-19. Input material: PBMCs or T cells enriched from blood (not recorded which).

The DNA of the CDR3 is TGTGCCAGCAGTGCAACAGGGAGCTCCTACAATGAGCAGTTCTTC. Translating it yields CASSATGSSYNEQFF. The chain uses TRBV2 and TRBJ2-1, with a tentative D call TRBD1 (6 bases). The CDR3 runs to 15 residues. Per the germline V gene, CDR1 is SNHLY and CDR2 is FYNNEI. V was trimmed by 4 bases and J by 0 bases, leaving 10 bases between them.